The 25 T cell receptor beta chains listed next were all sequenced from one sample in a study of blood T cell repertoires in COVID-19. Profiling relied on immunoSEQ multiplex PCR, and the TCRdb table lists in-frame clones only, not all of them. The table shows about 120,000 clones, with about four fifths occurring only once. Sequenced sample: peripheral blood. These receptors came from a man aged 65-85 years with acute or convalescent COVID-19.

V is TRBV11-3 and J is TRBJ1-3, with unresolved D. The length of the CDR3 is 16 residues. V shed 1 base and J shed 0 bases, with 10 bases lying between them. Germline CDR1 SGHNT, CDR2 YENEEA. Written as DNA, the CDR3 is TGTGCCAGCAGCTTAGTTGTGGGAGTCTCTGGAAACACCATATATTTT. Its translation is CASSLVVGVSGNTIYF.

This chain links TRBV27 with TRBJ2-5; TRBD2 matches 9 bases. Losses at the gene ends were 3 bases for V and 5 bases for J; bases not matched to a gene: 4. The CDR3 has 14 residues. Germline V gene data show CDR1 as MNHEY and CDR2 as SMNVEV (reference sequence). CDR3 region: CASSLRGGRETQYF. CDR3 nucleotides: TGTGCCAGCAGTTTGCGGGGGGGCCGGGAGACCCAGTACTTC.

V and J are TRBV7-6 and TRBJ2-5; D is unclear. The CDR3 has 17 amino acids. The V gene lost 2 bases and the J gene lost 5 bases, with 21 bases spanning the gap. Looked up from germline, CDR1 is SGHVS and CDR2 is FNYEAQ. The CDR3 bases are TGTGCCAGCAGCTTATTTGGCCTTCTGCTAGGAAGGGAGACCCAGTACTTC. Translation: CASSLFGLLLGRETQYF.

The V gene is TRBV4-1, the J gene TRBJ1-5; no reliable D call. This CDR3 is 15 amino acids long. The germline V gene has CDR1 MGHRA and CDR2 YSYEKL. V was trimmed by 2 bases and J by 2 bases, leaving 10 bases between them. The CDR3 DNA is TGCGCCAGCAGCCAAAATATAGCGGGCAATCAGCCCCAGCATTTT. Translation gives CASSQNIAGNQPQHF.

The chain has TRBV5-1 and TRBJ1-1; D is unresolved. V lost 2 bases, J lost 4 bases, and 18 bases lay in between. The germline V gene encodes CDR1 SGHRS and CDR2 YFSETQ. The CDR3 extends over 16 amino acids. The CDR3 coding sequence is TGCGCCAGCAGCTTACGACTCGGGTCTGGGTCCACTGAAGCTTTCTTT. Translation gives CASSLRLGSGSTEAFF. The whole variable domain, filled in from reference TRBV5-1 and TRBJ1-1, reads KAGVTQTPRYLIKTRGQQVTLSCSPISGHRSVSWYQQTPGQGLQFLFEYFSETQRNKGNFPGRFSGRQFSNSRSEMNVSTLELGDSALYLCASSLRLGSGSTEAFFGQGTRLTVV.

The chain joins TRBV7-8 to TRBJ1-1, with D maybe TRBD1 (6 bases). Trimming cost V 5 bases and J 2 bases, with 12 bases left between them. Germline CDR1 is SGHVS and CDR2 is FQNEAQ. The CDR3 is made up of 14 amino acids. This CDR3 is CASSLTGRNTEAFF. The CDR3 DNA follows: TGTGCCAGCAGCCTGACAGGTAGAAACACTGAAGCTTTCTTT.

This clone was seen only a few times. The chain is built from TRBV10-3 and TRBJ1-1; D remains ambiguous. The CDR3 totals 11 residues. Germline V lookup: CDR1 ENHRY, CDR2 SYGVKD. V dropped 10 bases and J dropped 1 base, with 7 bases sitting between them. In DNA, the CDR3 is TGTGCCACCAGACAGAACACTGAAGCTTTCTTT. It is translated as CATRQNTEAFF.

The chain has TRBV19 and TRBJ1-1; TRBD1 might be the D (5 bases). Trimming stripped 1 base from V and 0 bases from J, with 15 bases between. CDR1 is LNHDA and CDR2 is SQIVND in the germline V gene (reference sequence). The CDR3 is made up of 17 amino acids. The CDR3 is CASSIGQTHSMNTEAFF. CDR3 sequence (DNA): TGTGCCAGTAGTATAGGACAGACACACTCCATGAACACTGAAGCTTTCTTT. The full variable domain, in which reference TRBV19 and TRBJ1-1 provide the parts outside the CDR3, is DGGITQSPKYLFRKEGQNVTLSCEQNLNHDAMYWYRQDPGQGLRLIYYSQIVNDFQKGDIAEGYSVSREKKESFPLTVTSAQKNPTAFYLCASSIGQTHSMNTEAFFGQGTRLTVV.

This clone came up once. This chain connects TRBV5-4 to TRBJ1-2; TRBD1 matches at 7 bases. The germline V gene has CDR1 SGHNT and CDR2 YYREEE (reference sequence). The CDR3 sequence is 14 residues long. Unmatched junction bases numbered 8, after V lost 5 bases and J lost 4 bases. The CDR3 region has the DNA TGTGCCAGCAGGGCCGACAGGGACCTCTATGGCTACACCTTC. Its protein is CASRADRDLYGYTF.

This sequence joins TRBV9 and TRBJ2-1, with TRBD2 as a possible D gene (5 bases). The CDR3 totals 15 residues. Germline V gene data show CDR1 as SGDLS and CDR2 as YYNGEE. The V gene lost 4 bases and the J gene lost 5 bases, with 16 bases spanning the gap. CDR3 DNA: TGTGCCAGCAGCCAAGAGGCTCTAGCACACAATGAGCAGTTCTTC. Residues: CASSQEALAHNEQFF. Filled out from reference TRBV9 and TRBJ2-1, the complete variable domain reads DSGVTQTPKHLITATGQRVTLRCSPRSGDLSVYWYQQSLDQGLQFLIQYYNGEERAKGNILERFSAQQFPDLHSELNLSSLELGDSALYFCASSQEALAHNEQFFGPGTRLTVL.

As to this clone: The junction departs from germline at one end; a sequencing error may be responsible. The chain links TRBV7-2 to TRBJ1-2; a weak D match, TRBD1 (6 bases). The CDR3 loop spans 11 amino acids. Germline-derived CDR1 and CDR2 are SGHTA and FQGNSA. This CDR3 is CASSLGWTAAF. The DNA of the CDR3 is TGTGCCAGCAGCTTAGGTTGGACAGCCGCCTTC.

This chain links TRBV3-1 (or the pseudogene TRBV3-2) with TRBJ2-7, with TRBD1 matching over 7 bases. Germline-derived CDR1 and CDR2 are LGHDT and YNNKEL (reference sequence). This CDR3 spans 15 amino acids. V lost 2 bases to trimming and J lost 0 bases; unmatched junction nucleotides: 4. CDR3 bases: TGTGCCAGCAGCCAAAGGGACAGAATCTCCTACGAGCAGTACTTC. It specifies CASSQRDRISYEQYF.

The rearrangement joins TRBV9 to TRBJ1-2; D uncertain. This CDR3 region has 15 residues. Germline lookup yields CDR1 SGDLS and CDR2 YYNGEE. V was shortened by 4 bases and J by 2 bases, with 15 bases between the two germline ends. CDR3 nucleotide sequence: TGTGCCAGCAGCCCCCATGGCATGTCGAACTATGGCTACACCTTC. It specifies CASSPHGMSNYGYTF.

This clone has only a few counts. The V and J genes are TRBV7-2 and TRBJ2-2; the match to TRBD2 covers 8 bases. Losses at the gene ends were 5 bases for V and 5 bases for J; bases not matched to a gene: 4. Germline V lookup: CDR1 SGHTA, CDR2 FQGNSA. The CDR3 has 14 residues. CDR3 residues: CASSPGTRTGELFF. In DNA, the CDR3 is TGTGCCAGCAGCCCCGGGACTAGGACCGGGGAGCTGTTTTTT.

This chain links TRBV18 with TRBJ1-1, with 7 bases fitting TRBD1. This CDR3 region has 15 residues. V was pared by 3 bases and J by 4 bases, with 8 bases of the junction left unmatched. Germline-derived CDR1 and CDR2 are KGHSH and LQKENI. CDR3 amino acids: CASSPKGAVGTEAFF. The CDR3 nucleotides are TGTGCCAGCTCACCTAAGGGGGCGGTAGGCACTGAAGCTTTCTTT.

The rearrangement uses TRBV6-4 and TRBJ2-2, with 7 bases that match TRBD2. The CDR3 contains 17 residues. The J segment lost 2 bases and the V segment lost 5 bases, leaving 11 bases of the junction unmatched. Germline V gene data show CDR1 as MRHNA and CDR2 as SNTAGT. This CDR3 is CASSPVGGGSNTGELFF. The DNA of the CDR3 is TGTGCCAGCAGTCCCGTCGGCGGGGGTTCTAACACCGGGGAGCTGTTTTTT.

The chain employs TRBV27 and TRBJ1-2; D may be TRBD1 (5 bases). Germline V gene sequence: CDR1 MNHEY, CDR2 SMNVEV (reference sequence). The CDR3 length is 16 residues. Between the trimmed V and J ends, which lost 3 bases and 6 bases, there was a span of 20 bases. CDR3 nucleotides: TGTGCCAGCAGTTTCAGGAAGACGGGGGGAAGCGATGGCTACACCTTC. Protein product: CASSFRKTGGSDGYTF.

The V and J genes are TRBV5-4 and TRBJ1-2; 7 bases line up with TRBD1. Germline V gene data show CDR1 as SGHNT and CDR2 as YYREEE (reference sequence). The ends lost 2 bases at V and 3 bases at J; junction bases unmatched: 4. This CDR3 comprises 14 residues. As DNA, the CDR3 is TGTGCCAGCAGCTTTAGGGGGCTCGACTATGGCTACACCTTC. It codes for CASSFRGLDYGYTF. Full variable domain (remainder filled in from reference TRBV5-4 and TRBJ1-2): ETGVTQSPTHLIKTRGQQVTLRCSSQSGHNTVSWYQQALGQGPQFIFQYYREEENGRGNFPPRFSGLQFPNYSSELNVNALELDDSALYLCASSFRGLDYGYTFGSGTRLTVV.

V is TRBV5-6 and J is TRBJ2-1, with TRBD2 matching over 8 bases. Germline V lookup: CDR1 SGHDT, CDR2 YYEEEE. After removal of 4 bases from V and 4 bases from J, the junction contained 7 bases not matched to a gene. The CDR3 contains 15 residues. The CDR3: CASSPGLVTYNEQFF. CDR3 nucleotide sequence: TGTGCCAGCAGCCCGGGACTAGTTACTTACAATGAGCAGTTCTTC.

This clone was seen a single time. The chain has TRBV7-2 and TRBJ1-6, with 9 bases aligning to TRBD1. The CDR3 consists of 15 residues. V lost 3 bases and J lost 7; bases outside the gene matches: 4. CDR1 is SGHTA, CDR2 FQGNSA, per germline. The CDR3 here is CASSLDRGRNSPLHF. The CDR3, as DNA: TGTGCCAGCAGCTTGGACAGGGGAAGGAATTCACCCCTCCACTTT.

This clone showed up just once. The chain has TRBV9 and TRBJ2-3; TRBD2 agrees at 9 bases. V lost 4 bases, J lost 2 bases, and 5 bases stayed unmatched. Looked up from germline, CDR1 is SGDLS and CDR2 is YYNGEE. This CDR3 region has 15 residues. CDR3 sequence: CASSPRLAVTDTQYF. CDR3 nucleotide sequence: TGTGCCAGCAGCCCGAGACTAGCGGTCACAGATACGCAGTATTTT.

This sequence joins TRBV30 and TRBJ2-6; no clear D gene. Trimming pared 5 bases from V and 4 bases from J, leaving 6 bases between. The germline CDR1 and CDR2 sequences are GTSNPN and SVGIG (reference sequence). This CDR3 has 12 amino acids. For the CDR3, the DNA is TGTGCCTGGGTAGCCGGGGCCAACGTCCTGACTTTC. Amino acid sequence: CAWVAGANVLTF.

The CDR3 here is CASSFSTVSLGYGYTF. CDR3 in DNA: TGTGCCAGCAGCTTTAGTACGGTCTCTCTCGGGTATGGCTACACCTTC. The chain uses TRBV7-8 and TRBJ1-2; D unclear. The ends were cut back, 3 bases at V and 5 bases at J, with 19 bases in the middle. CDR1 is SGHVS and CDR2 is FQNEAQ in the germline V gene. The CDR3 is made up of 16 amino acids. Based on the CDR3 plus reference TRBV7-8 and TRBJ1-2, the full variable domain is GAGVSQSPRYKVAKRGQDVALRCDPISGHVSLFWYQQALGQGPEFLTYFQNEAQLDKSGLPSDRFFAERPEGSVSTLKIQRTQQEDSAVYLCASSFSTVSLGYGYTFGSGTRLTVV.

This clone was recorded only once. The J gene is TRBJ1-1, the V gene TRBV7-8, with D uncertain. V lost 5 bases to trimming and J lost 2 bases, with 9 bases between them. The CDR3 loop spans 13 amino acids. The germline gives CDR1 SGHVS, CDR2 FQNEAQ. Here the CDR3 reads CASSQKINTEAFF. The CDR3 nucleotides read TGTGCCAGCAGCCAAAAAATAAACACTGAAGCTTTCTTT. Together with reference TRBV7-8 and TRBJ1-1, the CDR3 gives the full variable domain: GAGVSQSPRYKVAKRGQDVALRCDPISGHVSLFWYQQALGQGPEFLTYFQNEAQLDKSGLPSDRFFAERPEGSVSTLKIQRTQQEDSAVYLCASSQKINTEAFFGQGTRLTVV.

V is TRBV7-9 and J is TRBJ1-2, with 7 bases identical to TRBD1. The germline CDR1 and CDR2 sequences are SEHNR and FQNEAQ (reference sequence). V trimming: 3 bases; J trimming: 8 bases; junction bases outside the gene matches: 6. CDR3 length: 13 residues. Written as DNA, the CDR3 is TGTGCCAGCAGCTTCACAGGGGAGCGGGGCTACACCTTC. Amino acids: CASSFTGERGYTF.